The 31 T cell receptor beta chains below all came from one sample that was sequenced in a study of T cells in Graves' hyperthyroidism and ophthalmopathy. TCR beta CDR3 sequences were amplified from RNA transcripts. Primed by the HTBI set, a first-round RT-PCR was run on the TCR CDR3. TCRdb called the multiplex PCR reads again in MiXCR, with one record for every CDR3 protein. The sample carries 380,000 or so distinct CDR3 sequences, about 20% recorded once. The sample taken for sequencing was blood. These receptor sequences come from a woman younger than 30 with Graves' hyperthyroidism.

The table lists this clonotype with many counts. The genes are TRBV10-3 and TRBJ1-2, with 7 nucleotides matching TRBD1. Germline assignment: CDR1 ENHRY and CDR2 SYGVKD. V was pared by 6 bases and J by 4 bases, with 20 bases of the junction left unmatched. The CDR3 runs 18 residues. The CDR3 DNA reads TGTGCCATCAGGGACAGTACAAAAGGGGGCTTGTGGAGCTATGGCTACACCTTC. Translation gives CAIRDSTKGGLWSYGYTF.

This clonotype was detected many times. The chain couples TRBV11-2 to TRBJ2-5, with D possibly matching TRBD2 (6 bases). CDR1 is SGHAT, CDR2 FQNNGV, per germline. Trimming cost V 4 bases and J 5 bases, with 11 bases left between them. This CDR3 is 13 amino acids long. CDR3 amino acids: CASSSRRVETQYF. CDR3 DNA: TGTGCCAGCAGCTCAAGGAGGGTGGAGACCCAGTACTTC.

This clonotype was detected many times. J is TRBJ1-1 and V is TRBV18; no clear D. Trimming shortened V by 3 bases and J by 2 bases, and 13 bases separated the two germline ends. The CDR3 contains 15 residues. The germline V gene encodes CDR1 KGHSH and CDR2 LQKENI. This CDR3 is CASSPVSGPNTEAFF. The CDR3 DNA is TGTGCCAGCTCACCTGTTTCAGGCCCAAACACTGAAGCTTTCTTT.

As regards this clonotype: The junction does not match germline at one end; this may be a read error. V usage is TRBV20-1 and J usage is TRBJ2-7; tentatively, D is TRBD2 (5 bases). In germline, CDR1 is DFQATT, CDR2 SNEGSKA (reference sequence). CDR3 length equals 12 residues. The CDR3 coding sequence is TGCAGTGCTGGAGACTACTCCTACGAGCAGTACTTC. As protein: CSAGDYSYEQYF.

This clonotype was recorded many times. A junction end diverges from the germline sequence, so it may reflect a read error. The chain carries TRBV2 and TRBJ1-1; D is uncertain. The germline CDR1 and CDR2 sequences are SNHLY and FYNNEI. The CDR3 runs 12 residues. The CDR3 loop reads CASSEAQTEAFF. CDR3 bases: TGTGCCAGCAGCGAAGCCCAGACTGAAGCTTTCTTT.

This clonotype has just a few counts. This sequence joins TRBV5-1 and TRBJ1-5; maybe TRBD1 (6 bases). This CDR3 has 15 amino acids. The V end was cut by 1 base, the J end by 3 bases, with 11 bases between. Germline V gene data show CDR1 as SGHRS and CDR2 as YFSETQ. CDR3 sequence: CASSLRQVLNQPQHF. The DNA of the CDR3 is TGCGCCAGCAGCTTGAGACAGGTTCTCAATCAGCCCCAGCATTTT.

The chain is built from TRBV6-5 and TRBJ1-5, with D perhaps matching TRBD1 (6 bases). V was clipped by 4 bases and J by 2 bases, with 12 bases between them. The CDR3 loop spans 15 amino acids. Germline CDR1 and CDR2: MNHEY and SVGAGI. CDR3 protein: CASSLGEGGNQPQHF. In DNA, the CDR3 is TGTGCCAGCAGTTTAGGGGAGGGGGGCAATCAGCCCCAGCATTTT.

About this clonotype itself: The CDR3 end shows no conserved phenylalanine or tryptophan, and so a read error is likely. The DNA is left out, because the CDR3 cannot be placed on it with certainty; the CDR3 is given as TCRdb lists it. CDR3 loop: CASSYSIGEACL. V usage is TRBV26 and J usage is TRBJ1-1. TRBV26 is termed a pseudogene. The CDR3 sequence runs 12 residues, both termini included.

This clonotype was picked up many times. The chain employs TRBV2 and TRBJ1-3; D ambiguous. There are 13 residues in the CDR3. Trimming shortened V by 5 bases and J by 4 bases, and 9 bases separated the two germline ends. Germline CDR1 SNHLY, CDR2 FYNNEI. The CDR3 nucleotides are TGTGCCAGCAGTATCGGACTGGGAAACACCATATATTTT. Its protein product is CASSIGLGNTIYF.

There are many counts of this clonotype. The DNA of the CDR3 is TGTGCCAGCAGTCAATCCTCAGGGGGACTGAGGTACGAGCAGTACTTC. This encodes CASSQSSGGLRYEQYF. The chain carries TRBV28 and TRBJ2-7, with D tentatively TRBD1 (7 bases). This CDR3 contains 16 residues. CDR1 is MDHEN and CDR2 is SYDVKM in the germline V gene. V lost 5 bases and J lost 4, with 21 bases in between. Full variable domain (rest looked up from reference TRBV28 and TRBJ2-7): DVKVTQSSRYLVKRTGEKVFLECVQDMDHENMFWYRQDPGLGLRLIYFSYDVKMKEKGDIPEGYSVSREKKERFSLILESASTNQTSMYLCASSQSSGGLRYEQYFGPGTRLTVT.

Comments on this clonotype: A read error may explain this, as a much larger clone is one base away. The chain carries TRBV11-2 and TRBJ1-1; D not resolved. This CDR3 spans 13 amino acids. CDR1 and CDR2 (germline): SGHAT, FQNNGV. V was shortened by 7 bases and J by 5 bases, with 14 bases between the two germline ends. The DNA of the CDR3 is TGTGCCAGCATCCTCGCGACAATTACTGAAGCTTTCTTT. Translating it yields CASILATITEAFF.

This clonotype was observed at least ten times. The genes are TRBV28 and TRBJ1-2; TRBD1 might be the D (5 bases). V was cut by 2 bases and J by 4 bases, with 17 bases left in between. This CDR3 comprises 16 residues. Germline CDR1 and CDR2: MDHEN and SYDVKM. CDR3 sequence reads: CASSLNGAEAAYGYTF. The CDR3, as DNA: TGTGCCAGCAGTTTAAACGGGGCGGAAGCTGCCTATGGCTACACCTTC.

At least ten counts were recorded for this clonotype. The chain links TRBV20-1 to TRBJ2-7; a possible D gene is TRBD1 (6 bases). The CDR3 spans 15 residues. Germline CDR1 is DFQATT and CDR2 is SNEGSKA (reference sequence). The V end was cut by 0 bases, the J end by 6 bases, with 18 bases between. CDR3 in amino acids: CSARDRTDSLREQYF. CDR3 DNA: TGCAGTGCTAGAGATCGGACAGATTCCCTTCGCGAGCAGTACTTC.

This clonotype was detected ten times or more. V is TRBV12-3 or TRBV12-4 and J is TRBJ1-1; D unclear. The ends were cut back, 7 bases at V and 3 bases at J, with 12 bases in the middle. The CDR3 loop spans 13 amino acids. In DNA, the CDR3 is TGTGCCAGCATCCCAGACGGGGACACTGAAGCTTTCTTT. This codes for CASIPDGDTEAFF.

This clonotype was recorded many times. This chain links TRBV20-1 with TRBJ1-1; 10 positions agree with TRBD1. CDR3 length equals 14 residues. Unmatched junction bases numbered 7, after V lost 6 bases and J lost 3 bases. CDR1 and CDR2 from the germline V gene are DFQATT and SNEGSKA (reference sequence). CDR3 sequence (DNA): TGCAGTGCAAGGGACAGGGGCGTGGACACTGAAGCTTTCTTT. It encodes CSARDRGVDTEAFF.

This clonotype was recorded many times. The rearrangement joins TRBV27 to TRBJ2-7; D remains unclear. Germline V gives CDR1 MNHEY, CDR2 SMNVEV (reference sequence). The CDR3 sequence is 12 residues long. The ends were cut back, 3 bases at V and 8 bases at J, with 11 bases in the middle. As DNA, the CDR3 is TGTGCCAGCAGTTTCATCGGTAGCAAGCAGTACTTC. Protein: CASSFIGSKQYF.

This clonotype came up many times. V and J are TRBV6-5 and TRBJ2-2, with D possibly TRBD2 on 6 matching bases. Trimming stripped 8 bases from V and 3 bases from J, with 10 bases between. The CDR3 length is 13 residues. Germline CDR1 MNHEY, CDR2 SVGAGI. CDR3 coding DNA: TGTGCCAGCCGGGACTCCTACACCGGGGAGCTGTTTTTT. This translates into CASRDSYTGELFF.

In this sample, this clonotype turned up many times. The chain combines TRBV7-3 with TRBJ2-7, with TRBD1 matching over 8 bases. V lost 5 bases, J lost 3 bases, and 3 bases stayed unmatched. The CDR3 contains 13 residues. Germline assignment: CDR1 SGHTA and CDR2 FQGTGA. CDR3 residues: CASSADRGYEQYF. The CDR3 coding sequence is TGTGCCAGCAGCGCTGACAGGGGCTACGAGCAGTACTTC.

This clonotype appeared many times. J is TRBJ2-2 and V is TRBV6-1, with D hard to call. The germline CDR1 and CDR2 sequences are MNHNS and SASEGT. Trimming stripped 2 bases from V and 3 bases from J, with 4 bases between. The CDR3 totals 13 residues. The CDR3 DNA sequence: TGTGCCAGCAGTGAACACTACACCGGGGAGCTGTTTTTT. The encoded protein is CASSEHYTGELFF.

In this sample, this clonotype turned up many times. One junction end does not reproduce the germline sequence, and a read error may be involved. The chain combines TRBV6-2 or TRBV6-3 with TRBJ1-5; no definite D call. The CDR3 contains 14 residues. CDR1 and CDR2 from the germline V gene are MNHEY and SVGEGT. The CDR3 reads CASSYSARLWGKDF. The CDR3 region has the DNA TGTGCCAGCAGTTACTCTGCCCGATTGTGGGGAAAAGATTTT.

There are many counts of this clonotype. The chain links TRBV4-1 to TRBJ1-5, with 8 nucleotides matching TRBD1. The CDR3 spans 15 residues. CDR1 is MGHRA and CDR2 is YSYEKL in the germline V gene. V shed 3 bases, J shed 4 bases, and the junction held 5 bases outside the gene matches. This chain's CDR3 is CASSHQDRANQPQHF. CDR3 sequence (DNA): TGCGCCAGCAGCCATCAGGACAGGGCAAATCAGCCCCAGCATTTT.

This clonotype has at least ten counts. The V call is TRBV2, the J call TRBJ1-1; D is ambiguous. Germline-derived CDR1 and CDR2 are SNHLY and FYNNEI. V shed 8 bases and J shed 4 bases, with 17 bases lying between them. The length of the CDR3 is 14 residues. DNA of the CDR3: TGTGCCAGCGGATCGGGTCCCTGGGCCACTGAAGCTTTCTTT. Its translation: CASGSGPWATEAFF.

Ten or more counts support this clonotype. A read error may produce the germline difference seen at one junction end. The chain uses TRBV10-3 and TRBJ2-7, with 8 bases fitting TRBD2. Germline values: CDR1 ENHRY, CDR2 SYGVKD. There are 13 residues in the CDR3. CDR3 in amino acids: CAIGELAELEQYF. The CDR3 nucleotides read TGTGCCATCGGTGAACTAGCGGAACTCGAGCAGTACTTC.

This clonotype was found many times. The CDR3 here is CASSATGGDGYTF. In nucleotides, the CDR3 is TGCGCCAGCAGCGCGACAGGGGGAGATGGCTACACCTTC. The V and J genes are TRBV5-1 and TRBJ1-2, with 9 bases aligning to TRBD1. V was clipped by 4 bases and J by 6 bases; unmatched bases: 4. The V gene's germline CDR1 is SGHRS and CDR2 YFSETQ. This CDR3 comprises 13 residues. Using reference TRBV5-1 and TRBJ1-2 for the parts outside the CDR3, the full variable domain is KAGVTQTPRYLIKTRGQQVTLSCSPISGHRSVSWYQQTPGQGLQFLFEYFSETQRNKGNFPGRFSGRQFSNSRSEMNVSTLELGDSALYLCASSATGGDGYTFGSGTRLTVV.

This clonotype has a count of ten or more. The CDR3 is CASSLGHPNMNTEAFF. CDR3 in DNA: TGTGCCAGCAGCTTGGGACACCCGAACATGAACACTGAAGCTTTCTTT. This rearrangement joins TRBV5-4 to TRBJ1-1, with D unclear. Trimming cost V 0 bases and J 0 bases, with 12 bases left between them. This CDR3 contains 16 residues. Looked up from germline, CDR1 is SGHNT and CDR2 is YYREEE (reference sequence).

The table lists this clonotype with many counts. The rearrangement links TRBV5-1 to TRBJ2-2, with D unresolved. The CDR3 is made up of 15 amino acids. Germline V lookup: CDR1 SGHRS, CDR2 YFSETQ. With 6 bases removed from V and 1 base from J, the gap between germline ends came to 13 bases. CDR3 in amino acids: CASTSLAGNTGELFF. CDR3 DNA sequence: TGCGCCAGCACCTCCCTGGCAGGGAACACCGGGGAGCTGTTTTTT.

This clonotype appeared many times. The gene calls are TRBV12-3 or TRBV12-4 and TRBJ2-5; D uncertain. This CDR3 spans 12 amino acids. Trimming took 7 bases from V and 7 from J, leaving 13 bases between them. The CDR3 region is CASTEPLGTQYF. The CDR3 coding sequence is TGTGCCAGCACCGAGCCACTTGGGACCCAGTACTTC.

This clonotype was found a few times. The chain links TRBV18 to TRBJ1-1; tentatively, D is TRBD1 (6 bases). Germline loops: CDR1 KGHSH, CDR2 LQKENI. This CDR3 comprises 15 residues. Trimming took 1 base from V and 1 from J, leaving 10 bases between them. The DNA for the CDR3 is TGTGCCAGCTCACCACGGAAAGGGGGGAACACTGAAGCTTTCTTT. It codes for CASSPRKGGNTEAFF.

The genes are TRBV27 and TRBJ1-1; possibly TRBD1 for D (5 bases). This CDR3 region has 18 residues. Per germline, CDR1 MNHEY and CDR2 SMNVEV (reference sequence). The V and J ends lost 1 base and 3 bases respectively, with 21 bases between them. The CDR3 nucleotides read TGTGCCAGCAGTTTATATGGCGGGGGAGGGCCCCCCCACACTGAAGCTTTCTTT. It specifies CASSLYGGGGPPHTEAFF.

J is TRBJ1-5 and V is TRBV24-1; 7 nucleotides align to TRBD1. In germline, CDR1 is KGHDR, CDR2 SFDVKD. With 0 bases clipped from V and 2 bases from J, the junction kept 0 bases outside the gene matches. The CDR3 has 15 residues. This chain's CDR3 is CATSDLGQGNQPQHF. CDR3 sequence (DNA): TGTGCCACCAGTGATTTGGGACAGGGCAATCAGCCCCAGCATTTT.

At least ten counts were recorded for this clonotype. The chain uses TRBV20-1 and TRBJ2-5, with unresolved D. This CDR3 spans 14 amino acids. V was pared by 7 bases and J by 5 bases, with 20 bases between. The germline CDR1 and CDR2 sequences are DFQATT and SNEGSKA (reference sequence). The CDR3 coding sequence is TGCAGTGTCGTCCTCCATGGCCGGCGGGAGACCCAGTACTTC. It encodes CSVVLHGRRETQYF.